The clone carrying this TCR beta chain was observed a few times. The data belong to a study of identical twins. V dropped 1 base and J dropped 0; count of bases not matched to a gene: 3. The CDR3 loop spans 18 amino acids. Germline CDR1 reads SGHVS; CDR2 reads FNYEAQ. TCRdb re-called the 5' RACE reads through MiXCR, storing one row per CDR3 protein. This table has hundreds of thousands of distinct CDR3 sequences, less than 9% appearing once. These data were also filed under a second study, of yellow fever vaccine responses in identical twins.

This receptor was taken from a woman between 18 and 30 years old in good health. The chain employs TRBV7-6 and TRBJ2-1; 13 positions match TRBD2. Sequencing used PBMCs. This chain's CDR3 is CASSLGTSGRASYNEQFF. CDR3 coding DNA: TGTGCCAGCAGCTTAGGTACTAGCGGGAGGGCCTCCTACAATGAGCAGTTCTTC.